This T cell receptor beta chain was observed in a study of T cell responses to AZD1222 COVID-19 vaccine. This clone was observed a handful of times. Its antigen is not known. Data came from immunoSEQ multiplex PCR; TCRdb stores just in-frame clones and leaves some out. In the table there are about 150,000 clones, around 85% of which are singletons. Study results and limitations: Nearly half of spike-specific TCRs reportedly target variant regions that are unmutated in the B.1.351 and B.1.1.7 variants. Samples come after the peak T cell response, not at day 14.

The sequence was collected from an adult who had recovered from COVID-19. The material was peripheral blood, obtained after recovery from COVID-19.

The CDR3 DNA reads as TGTGCCATCAGTGAGTCCGGGCCCAGCAATCAGCCCCAGCATTTT. Its protein product is CAISESGPSNQPQHF. The chain recombines TRBV10-3 with TRBJ1-5; D gene uncertain. Trimming cost V 0 bases and J 1 base, with 7 bases left between them. CDR1 and CDR2 from the germline V gene are ENHRY and SYGVKD. The CDR3 consists of 15 residues.